This T cell receptor beta chain appears in the sequencing data of a study of cytomegalovirus exposure and HLA in healthy donors. To note about this clone: The antigen is not known.

Both 60 Vbeta primers and 13 Jbeta primers went into the PCR. Here immunoSEQ multiplex PCR was the method, and the copy in TCRdb shows in-frame clones only, minus some. The sample holds some 270,000 clones, approximately 80% seen once. Study-wide findings and caveats: There were some public TCRs occurring in many donors, but most TCR sequences were rare. Within an earlier analysis, most TCR beta V segments proved productive either about 90% or about 30% of the time.

The sample taken for sequencing was PBMCs. The receptor was derived from a girl aged 2-10 years in good health and CMV-seronegative.

Here the CDR3 DNA reads TGTGCCAGCAGCTTAGGATCCCCCCCAGCCTACGAGCAGTACTTC. Residues: CASSLGSPPAYEQYF. This chain connects TRBV7-6 to TRBJ2-7, with D hard to call. The CDR3 spans 15 residues. The germline CDR1 and CDR2 sequences are SGHVS and FNYEAQ. V was shortened by 1 base and J by 2 bases, with 12 bases between the two germline ends.